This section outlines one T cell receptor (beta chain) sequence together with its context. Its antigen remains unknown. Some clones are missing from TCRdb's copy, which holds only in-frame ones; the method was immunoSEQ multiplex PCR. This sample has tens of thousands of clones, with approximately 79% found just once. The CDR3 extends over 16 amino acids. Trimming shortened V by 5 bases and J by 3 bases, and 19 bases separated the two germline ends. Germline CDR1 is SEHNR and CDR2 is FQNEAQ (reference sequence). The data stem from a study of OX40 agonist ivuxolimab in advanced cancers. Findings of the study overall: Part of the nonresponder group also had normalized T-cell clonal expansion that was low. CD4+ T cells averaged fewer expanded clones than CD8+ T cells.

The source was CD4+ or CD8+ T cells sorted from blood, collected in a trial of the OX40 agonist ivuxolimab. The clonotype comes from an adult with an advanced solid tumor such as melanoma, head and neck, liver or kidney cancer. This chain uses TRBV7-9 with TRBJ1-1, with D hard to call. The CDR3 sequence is CASSPGPLITYTEAFF. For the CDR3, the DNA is TGTGCCAGCAGCCCTGGGCCGCTCATAACTTACACTGAAGCTTTCTTT.